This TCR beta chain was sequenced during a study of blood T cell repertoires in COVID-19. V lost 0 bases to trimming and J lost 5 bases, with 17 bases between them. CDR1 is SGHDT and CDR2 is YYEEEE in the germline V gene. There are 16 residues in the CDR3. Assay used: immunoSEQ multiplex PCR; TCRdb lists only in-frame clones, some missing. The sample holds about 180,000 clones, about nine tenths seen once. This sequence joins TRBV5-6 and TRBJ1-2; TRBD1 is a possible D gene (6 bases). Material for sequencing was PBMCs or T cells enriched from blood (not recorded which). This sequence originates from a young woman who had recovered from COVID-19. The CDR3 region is CASSLVGDRSRYGYTF. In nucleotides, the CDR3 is TGTGCCAGCAGCTTGGTGGGTGACAGGTCGCGGTATGGCTACACCTTC.